This T cell receptor (beta chain) was captured by sequencing in a study of T cell responses to AZD1222 COVID-19 vaccine. Study-level points and caveats: Only a handful of AZD1222 recipients, five to seven in all, had baseline seropositivity.

This CDR3 comprises 17 residues. The method was immunoSEQ multiplex PCR; TCRdb's version includes in-frame clones alone and lacks a portion of them. The repertoire holds approximately 140,000 clones, with about 93% as singletons. On this clone itself: The antigen remains undetermined.

The source material was peripheral blood, sampled on day 0 of AZD1222 vaccination. The receptor was derived from an adult in good health. The chain couples TRBV12-2 to TRBJ2-1. TRBV12-2 is shown as a pseudogene. The CDR3 spells CASRLRVNRCLSDEQFF. The DNA for the CDR3 is TGTGCAAGTCGCTTAAGGGTCAATAGATGTTTGTCGGATGAGCAGTTCTTC.